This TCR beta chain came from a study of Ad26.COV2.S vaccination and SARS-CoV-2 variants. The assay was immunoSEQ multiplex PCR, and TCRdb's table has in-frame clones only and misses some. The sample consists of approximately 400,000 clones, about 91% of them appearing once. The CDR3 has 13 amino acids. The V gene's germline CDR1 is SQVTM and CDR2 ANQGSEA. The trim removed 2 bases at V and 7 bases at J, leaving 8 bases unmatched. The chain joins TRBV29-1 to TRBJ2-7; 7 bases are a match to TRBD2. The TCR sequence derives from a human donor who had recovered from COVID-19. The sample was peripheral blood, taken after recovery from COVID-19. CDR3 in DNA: TGCAGCGTTGAACAGGGCCCGGGGGGAGAGCAGTACTTC. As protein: CSVEQGPGGEQYF.